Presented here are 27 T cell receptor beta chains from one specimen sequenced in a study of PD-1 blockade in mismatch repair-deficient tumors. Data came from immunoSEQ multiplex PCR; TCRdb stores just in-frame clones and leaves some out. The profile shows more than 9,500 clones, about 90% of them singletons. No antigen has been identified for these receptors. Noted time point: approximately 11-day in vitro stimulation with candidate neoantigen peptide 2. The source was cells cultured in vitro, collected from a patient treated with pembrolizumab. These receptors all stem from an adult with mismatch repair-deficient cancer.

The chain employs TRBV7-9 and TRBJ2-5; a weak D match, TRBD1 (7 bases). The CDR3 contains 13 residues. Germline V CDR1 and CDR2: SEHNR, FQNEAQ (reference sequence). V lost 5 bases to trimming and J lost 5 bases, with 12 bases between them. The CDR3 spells CASSPQGRETQYF. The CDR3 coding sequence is TGTGCCAGCAGCCCACAGGGGAGGGAGACCCAGTACTTC.

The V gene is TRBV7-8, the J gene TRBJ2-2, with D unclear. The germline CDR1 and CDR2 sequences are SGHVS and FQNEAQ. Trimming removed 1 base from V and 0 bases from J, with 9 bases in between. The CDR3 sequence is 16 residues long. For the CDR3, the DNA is TGTGCCAGCAGCTTAGAGGGCAGATCGAACACCGGGGAGCTGTTTTTT. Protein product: CASSLEGRSNTGELFF.

CDR3 bases: TGTGCCAGCAGCTTAAGCCGGACTAGCGGGATGTACAATGAGCAGTTCTTC. It is translated as CASSLSRTSGMYNEQFF. The chain couples TRBV7-3 to TRBJ2-1, with 12 bases that match TRBD2. V trimming: 1 base; J trimming: 4 bases; junction bases outside the gene matches: 5. The CDR3 sequence is 17 residues long. CDR1 and CDR2 (germline): SGHTA, FQGTGA.

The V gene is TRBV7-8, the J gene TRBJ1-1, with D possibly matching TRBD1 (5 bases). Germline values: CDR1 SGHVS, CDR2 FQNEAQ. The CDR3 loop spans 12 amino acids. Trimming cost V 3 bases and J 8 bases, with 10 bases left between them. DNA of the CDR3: TGTGCCAGCAGCTTGTCCGGGGGAGAAGCTTTCTTT. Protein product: CASSLSGGEAFF.

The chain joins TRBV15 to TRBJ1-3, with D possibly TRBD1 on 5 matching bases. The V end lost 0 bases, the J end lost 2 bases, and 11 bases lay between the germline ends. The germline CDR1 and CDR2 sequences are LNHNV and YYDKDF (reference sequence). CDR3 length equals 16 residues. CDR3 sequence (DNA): TGTGCCACCAGCAGAGAAGTACCAGGGCCTGGAAACACCATATATTTT. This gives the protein CATSREVPGPGNTIYF.

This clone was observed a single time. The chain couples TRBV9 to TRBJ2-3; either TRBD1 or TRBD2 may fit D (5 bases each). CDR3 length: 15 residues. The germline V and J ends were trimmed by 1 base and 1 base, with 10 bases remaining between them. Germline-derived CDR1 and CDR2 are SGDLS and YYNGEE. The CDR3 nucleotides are TGTGCCAGCAGCGTAACACGGGGACGCACAGATACGCAGTATTTT. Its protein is CASSVTRGRTDTQYF.

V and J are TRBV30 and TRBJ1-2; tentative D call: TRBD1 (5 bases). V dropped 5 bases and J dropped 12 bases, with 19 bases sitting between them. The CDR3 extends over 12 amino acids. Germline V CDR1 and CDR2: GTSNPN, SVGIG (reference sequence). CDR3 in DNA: TGTGCCTGGGGAATCGGACACCCCTCCGACACCTTC. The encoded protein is CAWGIGHPSDTF. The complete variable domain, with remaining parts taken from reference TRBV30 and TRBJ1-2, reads SQTIHQWPATLVQPVGSPLSLECTVEGTSNPNLYWYRQAAGRGLQLLFYSVGIGQISSEVPQNLSASRPQDRQFILSSKKLLLSDSGFYLCAWGIGHPSDTFGSGTRLTVV.

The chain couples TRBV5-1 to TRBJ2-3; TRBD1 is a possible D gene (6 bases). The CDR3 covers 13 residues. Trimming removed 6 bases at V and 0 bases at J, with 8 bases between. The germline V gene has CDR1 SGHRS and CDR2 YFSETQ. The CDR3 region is CASNRESTDTQYF. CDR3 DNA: TGCGCCAGCAACAGGGAAAGCACAGATACGCAGTATTTT.

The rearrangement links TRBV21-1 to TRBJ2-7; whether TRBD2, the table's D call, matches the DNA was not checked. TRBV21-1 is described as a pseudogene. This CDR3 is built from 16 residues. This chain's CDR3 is CASSKPLGGSSYEQYF. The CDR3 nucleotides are TGTGCCAGCAGCAAGCCCCTAGGCGGGAGCTCCTACGAGCAGTACTTC.

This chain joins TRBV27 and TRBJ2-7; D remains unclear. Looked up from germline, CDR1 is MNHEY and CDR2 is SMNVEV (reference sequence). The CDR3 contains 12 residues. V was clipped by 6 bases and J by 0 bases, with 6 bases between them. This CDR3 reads CASSPSSYEQYF. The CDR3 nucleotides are TGTGCCAGCAGCCCCAGCTCCTACGAGCAGTACTTC.

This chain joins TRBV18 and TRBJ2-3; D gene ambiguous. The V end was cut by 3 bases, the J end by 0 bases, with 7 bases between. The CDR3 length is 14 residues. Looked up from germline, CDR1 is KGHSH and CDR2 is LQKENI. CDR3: CASSPLDSTDTQYF. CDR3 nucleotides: TGTGCCAGCTCACCGTTGGACAGCACAGATACGCAGTATTTT.

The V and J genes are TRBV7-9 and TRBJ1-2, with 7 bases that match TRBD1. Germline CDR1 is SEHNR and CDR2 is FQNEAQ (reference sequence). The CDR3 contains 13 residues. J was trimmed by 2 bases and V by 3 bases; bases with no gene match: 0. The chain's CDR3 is CASSLGQNYGYTF. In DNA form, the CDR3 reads TGTGCCAGCAGCTTGGGACAGAACTATGGCTACACCTTC.

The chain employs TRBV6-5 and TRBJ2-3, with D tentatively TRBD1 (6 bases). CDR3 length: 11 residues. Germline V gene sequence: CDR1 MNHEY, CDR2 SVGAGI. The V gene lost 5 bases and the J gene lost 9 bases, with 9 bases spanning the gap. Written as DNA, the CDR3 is TGTGCCAGCAGTCAGGGGTCCACGCAGTATTTT. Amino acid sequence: CASSQGSTQYF.

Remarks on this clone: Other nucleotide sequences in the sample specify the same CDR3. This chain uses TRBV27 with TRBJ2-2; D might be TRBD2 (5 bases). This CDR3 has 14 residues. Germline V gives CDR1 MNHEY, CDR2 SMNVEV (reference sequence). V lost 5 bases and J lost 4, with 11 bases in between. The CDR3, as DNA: TGTGCCAGCAGTCTCGGAGCGGCCACCGGGGAGCTGTTTTTT. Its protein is CASSLGAATGELFF.

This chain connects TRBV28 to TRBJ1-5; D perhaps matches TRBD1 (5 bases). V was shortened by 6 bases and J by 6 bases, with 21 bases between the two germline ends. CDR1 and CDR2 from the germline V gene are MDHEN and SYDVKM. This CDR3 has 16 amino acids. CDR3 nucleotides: TGTGCCAGCAGATTCCGGGCAGGGTTCGGGGGTCAGCCCCAGCATTTT. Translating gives CASRFRAGFGGQPQHF.

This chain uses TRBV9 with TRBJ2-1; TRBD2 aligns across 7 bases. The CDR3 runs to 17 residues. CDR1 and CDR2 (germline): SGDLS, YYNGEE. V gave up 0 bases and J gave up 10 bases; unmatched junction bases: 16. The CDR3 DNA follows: TGTGCCAGCAGCGTAGACCCCATAGCGGGCCGTTCAGAAGAGCAGTTCTTC. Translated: CASSVDPIAGRSEEQFF.

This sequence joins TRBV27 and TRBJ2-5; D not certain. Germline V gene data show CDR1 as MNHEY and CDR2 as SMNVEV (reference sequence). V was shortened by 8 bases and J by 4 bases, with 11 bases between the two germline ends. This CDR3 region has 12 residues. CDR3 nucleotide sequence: TGTGCCAGCCCCCCCCCATCAGAGACCCAGTACTTC. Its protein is CASPPPSETQYF.

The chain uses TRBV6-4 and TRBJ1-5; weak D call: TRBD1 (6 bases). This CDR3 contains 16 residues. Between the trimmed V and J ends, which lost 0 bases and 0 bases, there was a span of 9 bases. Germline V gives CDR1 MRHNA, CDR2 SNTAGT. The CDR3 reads CASSDSRGDSNQPQHF. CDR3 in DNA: TGTGCCAGCAGTGACTCAAGGGGGGATAGCAATCAGCCCCAGCATTTT.

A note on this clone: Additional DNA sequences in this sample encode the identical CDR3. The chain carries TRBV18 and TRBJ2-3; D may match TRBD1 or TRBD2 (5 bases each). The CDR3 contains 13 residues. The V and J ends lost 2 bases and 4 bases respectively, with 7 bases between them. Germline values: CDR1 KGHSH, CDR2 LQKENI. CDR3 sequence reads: CASSPEGPDTQYF. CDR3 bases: TGTGCCAGCTCACCAGAGGGGCCAGATACGCAGTATTTT.

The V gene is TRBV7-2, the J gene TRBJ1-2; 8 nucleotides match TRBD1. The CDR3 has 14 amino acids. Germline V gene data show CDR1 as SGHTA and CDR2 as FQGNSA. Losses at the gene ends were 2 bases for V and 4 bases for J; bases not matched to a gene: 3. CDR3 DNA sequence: TGTGCCAGCAGCTTAAGCGGGACAGGCTATGGCTACACCTTC. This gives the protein CASSLSGTGYGYTF.

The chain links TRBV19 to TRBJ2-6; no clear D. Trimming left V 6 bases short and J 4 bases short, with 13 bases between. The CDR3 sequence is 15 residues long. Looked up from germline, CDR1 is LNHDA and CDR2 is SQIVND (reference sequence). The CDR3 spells CASRTPLKGANVLTF. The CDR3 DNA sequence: TGTGCCAGTAGGACCCCTCTCAAGGGGGCCAACGTCCTGACTTTC.

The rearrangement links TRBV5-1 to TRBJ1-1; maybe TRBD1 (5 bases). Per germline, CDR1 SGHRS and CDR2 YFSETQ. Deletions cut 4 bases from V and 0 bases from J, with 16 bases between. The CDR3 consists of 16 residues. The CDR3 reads CASSPQGASMNTEAFF. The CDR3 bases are TGCGCCAGCAGCCCTCAGGGAGCCTCAATGAACACTGAAGCTTTCTTT.

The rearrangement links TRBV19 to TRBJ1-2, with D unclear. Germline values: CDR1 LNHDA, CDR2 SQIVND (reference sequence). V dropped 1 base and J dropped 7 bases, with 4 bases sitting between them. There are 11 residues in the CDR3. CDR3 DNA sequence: TGTGCCAGTAGTATAGCGGCTGGCTACACCTTC. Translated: CASSIAAGYTF.

The CDR3 DNA follows: TGTGCCAGCAGTAAACGGACAGGGCTTAGCCAAGAGACCCAGTACTTC. Its translation: CASSKRTGLSQETQYF. This sequence joins TRBV27 and TRBJ2-5; TRBD1 matches at 8 bases. The CDR3 is 16 residues long. The V gene's germline CDR1 is MNHEY and CDR2 SMNVEV (reference sequence). The V gene end was trimmed by 5 bases and the J gene end by 1 base; junction bases not matched to a gene: 9.

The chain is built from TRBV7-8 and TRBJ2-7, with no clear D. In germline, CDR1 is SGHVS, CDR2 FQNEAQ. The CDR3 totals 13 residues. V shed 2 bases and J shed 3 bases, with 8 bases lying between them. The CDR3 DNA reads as TGTGCCAGCAGCTTACCCGGCGACTACGAGCAGTACTTC. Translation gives CASSLPGDYEQYF.

The CDR3 DNA follows: TGTGCCAGCAGTGCCCGACCGGGACTAGCGGGAGGGGAGCAGTTCTTC. This gives the protein CASSARPGLAGGEQFF. The chain recombines TRBV6-1 with TRBJ2-1, with 16 nucleotides matching TRBD2. The CDR3 covers 16 residues. Trimming took 4 bases from V and 10 from J; bases not matched to a gene: 7. CDR1 and CDR2 from the germline V gene are MNHNS and SASEGT.

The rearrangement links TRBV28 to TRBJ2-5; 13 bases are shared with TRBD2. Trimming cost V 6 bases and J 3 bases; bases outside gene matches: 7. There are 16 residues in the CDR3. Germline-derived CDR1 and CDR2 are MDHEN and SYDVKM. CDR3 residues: CASSSTGLAGEETQYF. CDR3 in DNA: TGTGCCAGCAGCTCGACCGGACTAGCGGGAGAAGAGACCCAGTACTTC.